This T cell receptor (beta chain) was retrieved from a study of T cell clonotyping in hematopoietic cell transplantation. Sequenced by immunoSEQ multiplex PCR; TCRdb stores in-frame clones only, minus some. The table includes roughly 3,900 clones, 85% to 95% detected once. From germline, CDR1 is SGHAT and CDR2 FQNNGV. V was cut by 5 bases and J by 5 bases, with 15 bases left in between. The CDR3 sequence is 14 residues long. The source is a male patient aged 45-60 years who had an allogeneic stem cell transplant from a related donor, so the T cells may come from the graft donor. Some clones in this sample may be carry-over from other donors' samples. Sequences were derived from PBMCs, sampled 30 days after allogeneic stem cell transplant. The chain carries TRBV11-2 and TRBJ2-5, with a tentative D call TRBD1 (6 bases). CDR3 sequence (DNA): TGTGCCAGCAGCGGGGGCGGGCCGTGGGAGACCCAGTACTTC. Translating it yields CASSGGGPWETQYF.